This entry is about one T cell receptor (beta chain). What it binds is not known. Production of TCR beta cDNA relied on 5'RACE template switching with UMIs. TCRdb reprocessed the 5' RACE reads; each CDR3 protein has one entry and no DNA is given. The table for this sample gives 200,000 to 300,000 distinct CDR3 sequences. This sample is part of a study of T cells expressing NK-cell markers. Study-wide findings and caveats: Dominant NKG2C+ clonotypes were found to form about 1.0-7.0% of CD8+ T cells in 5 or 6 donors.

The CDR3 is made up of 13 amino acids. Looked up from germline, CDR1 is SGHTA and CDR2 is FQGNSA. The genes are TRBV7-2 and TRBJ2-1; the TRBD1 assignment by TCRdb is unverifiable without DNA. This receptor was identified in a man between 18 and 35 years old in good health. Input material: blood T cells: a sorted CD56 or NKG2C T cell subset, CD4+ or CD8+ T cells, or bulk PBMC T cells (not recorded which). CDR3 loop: CASSPGVLNEQFF.